A selection of T cell receptor beta chains follows, all from one sample in a study of cytomegalovirus exposure and HLA in healthy donors. The assay was immunoSEQ multiplex PCR, and TCRdb's table has in-frame clones only and misses some. Of 150,000 to 200,000 clones listed, approximately 84% are singletons. Source material: PBMCs. The receptor set was obtained from a female donor in good health and CMV-seronegative. Each CDR3 is given with its conserved first and last residue. A D gene is named only where the DNA matches it firmly. The size entry is marked missing in some rows and otherwise reads once, few, many or a size class.

TRBJ2-7 | TRBV6-1 | - | TRBD2 | CASSEGGGAYEQYF | TGTGCCAGCAGTGAAGGCGGGGGGGCCTACGAGCAGTACTTC
TRBJ1-5 | TRBV19 | - | TRBD1 | CASMYPGQGIQPQHF | TGTGCCAGCATGTACCCGGGACAGGGGATTCAGCCCCAGCATTTT
TRBJ1-2 | TRBV28 | few | - | CASSLFSLNYGYTF | TGTGCCAGCAGTTTATTTTCGTTGAACTATGGCTACACCTTC
TRBJ1-6 | TRBV6-6 | once | - | CASSYGTNYNSPLHF | TGTGCCAGCAGTTACGGGACAAATTATAATTCACCCCTCCACTTT
TRBJ2-3 | TRBV6-1 | - | - | CASSEAGRTDTQYF | TGTGCCAGCAGTGAAGCGGGGCGAACAGATACGCAGTATTTT
TRBJ1-6 | TRBV28 | - | - | CASSLPSNSPLHF | TGTGCCAGCAGTTTACCTTCCAATTCACCCCTCCACTTT
TRBJ2-1 | TRBV4-3 | - | - | CASSQVSAELGEQFF | TGCGCCAGCAGCCAAGTTTCAGCGGAATTGGGGGAGCAGTTCTTC
TRBJ1-1 | TRBV28 | - | TRBD1 | CASSSKKPGQGSLMNTEAFF | TGTGCCAGCAGTTCTAAAAAACCGGGACAGGGGTCTCTTATGAACACTGAAGCTTTCTTT
TRBJ1-2 | TRBV7-9 | - | TRBD1 | CASSYTDRGYGYTF | TGTGCCAGCAGCTACACGGACAGGGGCTATGGCTACACCTTC
TRBJ2-7 | TRBV29-1 | - | - | CSVEGGIYEQYF | TGCAGCGTTGAAGGCGGGATCTACGAGCAGTACTTC
TRBJ2-7 | TRBV6-5 | few | TRBD1 | CASRPLTGSAWEQYF | TGTGCCAGCAGACCCCTGACAGGGAGCGCGTGGGAGCAGTACTTC
TRBJ2-7 | TRBV5-1 | - | - | CASSLETAGEQYF | TGCGCCAGCAGCTTGGAGACAGCCGGGGAGCAGTACTTC
TRBJ2-3 | TRBV7-9 | - | TRBD2 | CASSAPPRLAGYTNTQYF | TGTGCCAGCAGCGCGCCGCCCCGACTAGCGGGGTACACAAATACGCAGTATTTT
TRBJ2-3 | TRBV27 | - | TRBD1 | CASSFRTGGADTQYF | TGTGCCAGCAGTTTCAGGACAGGGGGGGCAGATACGCAGTATTTT
TRBJ1-1 | TRBV5-1 | - | - | CASTTSDSGGLLAEAFF | TGCGCCAGCACCACCAGCGACAGCGGGGGCCTGCTGGCTGAAGCTTTCTTT
TRBJ2-7 | TRBV9 | - | - | CASPVEVTYEQYF | TGTGCCAGCCCTGTGGAGGTGACCTACGAGCAGTACTTC
TRBJ2-1 | TRBV5-1 | - | - | CASSLDLVSYNEQFF | TGCGCCAGCAGCTTGGATCTAGTCTCCTACAATGAGCAGTTCTTC
TRBJ1-4 | TRBV7-9 | once | - | CSSSLGGSNNEKLFF | TGTTCCAGCAGCTTAGGCGGTTCCAATAATGAAAAACTGTTTTTT
TRBJ1-4 | TRBV29-1 | - | TRBD1 | CSVAGTDNEKLFF | TGCAGCGTTGCCGGGACAGATAATGAAAAACTGTTTTTT
TRBJ1-2 | TRBV6-6 | - | - | CASSYLSRDWGYGYTF | TGTGCCAGCAGTTATCTTAGCAGGGACTGGGGCTATGGCTACACCTTC
TRBJ1-5 | TRBV2 | - | TRBD1 | CASSWGQGAQPQHF | TGTGCCAGCAGCTGGGGACAGGGGGCTCAGCCCCAGCATTTT
TRBJ1-1 | TRBV7-3 | - | - | CASSLRGGDYTEAFF | TGTGCCAGCAGCTTAAGGGGAGGTGATTACACTGAAGCTTTCTTT
TRBJ2-7 | TRBV27 | few | TRBD2 | CASSFSGSGLAIYEQYF | TGTGCCAGCAGTTTTTCGGGCTCCGGACTAGCAATCTACGAGCAGTACTTC
TRBJ2-7 | TRBV10-3 | - | - | CATGQNGEQYF | TGTGCCACAGGACAAAACGGCGAGCAGTACTTC
TRBJ2-7 | TRBV6-1 | - | - | CASSETGTHYEQYF | TGTGCCAGCAGTGAAACCGGGACACACTACGAGCAGTACTTC
TRBJ1-4 | TRBV2 | - | TRBD1 | CASKDGGQGATNEKLFF | TGTGCCAGCAAAGATGGGGGACAGGGAGCAACTAATGAAAAACTGTTTTTT
TRBJ2-7 | TRBV9 | few | TRBD2 | CASSVGLAGAYEQYF | TGTGCCAGCAGCGTAGGGCTAGCGGGGGCATACGAGCAGTACTTC
TRBJ2-5 | TRBV5-4 | - | TRBD2 | CASSLGGVEETQYF | TGTGCCAGCAGCCTGGGGGGGGTAGAGGAGACCCAGTACTTC
TRBJ2-1 | TRBV4-2 | once | - | CASSQDRLTSYNEQFF | TGTGCCAGCAGCCAAGATCGACTAACAAGTTACAATGAGCAGTTCTTC
TRBJ2-7 | TRBV6-6 | - | - | CASSYSGPRYEQYF | TGTGCCAGCAGTTACTCCGGTCCGCGGTACGAGCAGTACTTC
TRBJ1-1 | TRBV19 | few | - | CASSIDQGQGNTEAFF | TGTGCCAGTAGTATAGATCAGGGGCAGGGGAACACTGAAGCTTTCTTT
TRBJ1-1 | TRBV20-1 | - | - | CSATKGAEAFF | TGCAGTGCTACTAAGGGGGCTGAAGCTTTCTTT
TRBJ2-5 | TRBV19 | - | TRBD1 | CASSTGGTETQYF | TGTGCCAGTTCGACAGGGGGCACGGAGACCCAGTACTTC
TRBJ1-1 | TRBV10-3 | - | - | CAISESRGTEAFF | TGTGCCATCAGTGAGTCAAGAGGAACTGAAGCTTTCTTT
TRBJ2-3 | TRBV2 | - | - | CANPEGPNTDTQYF | TGTGCCAACCCCGAGGGTCCAAACACAGATACGCAGTATTTT
TRBJ2-1 | TRBV4-1 | - | TRBD2 | CASSQAAGVFLGEQFF | TGCGCCAGCAGCCAAGCAGCGGGAGTTTTTCTCGGTGAGCAGTTCTTC
TRBJ1-4 | TRBV10-3 | few | - | CAINTSTGLDEKLFF | TGTGCCATCAACACAAGCACAGGTTTGGATGAAAAACTGTTTTTT
TRBJ2-7 | TRBV9 | - | TRBD2 | CASSVDASGSPTYEQYF | TGTGCCAGCAGCGTAGATGCTAGCGGGAGTCCTACCTACGAGCAGTACTTC
TRBJ1-2 | TRBV29-1 | - | TRBD1 | CSVYLPTGGYGYTF | TGCAGCGTTTATCTCCCGACAGGGGGATATGGCTACACCTTC
TRBJ1-2 | TRBV2 | - | - | CASSEAPHSGGLVF | TGTGCCAGCAGTGAAGCGCCCCATTCGGGCGGGTTGGTCTTC
TRBJ1-5 | TRBV5-1 | - | - | CASSSGAGARNQPQHF | TGCGCCAGCAGCTCTGGGGCAGGGGCTCGCAATCAGCCCCAGCATTTT
TRBJ2-7 | TRBV9 | once | TRBD2 | CASSFGLADYEQYF | TGTGCCAGCAGCTTCGGACTAGCGGACTACGAGCAGTACTTC
TRBJ1-5 | TRBV27 | - | - | CASTVDIYSNQPQHF | TGTGCCAGCACCGTGGACATCTATAGCAATCAGCCCCAGCATTTT
TRBJ1-2 | TRBV6-1 | - | TRBD1 | CASITTGTGSYGYTF | TGTGCCAGCATTACCACCGGGACAGGGTCCTATGGCTACACCTTC
TRBJ1-1 | TRBV28 | few | - | CASSSSGSNTEAFF | TGTGCCAGCAGTTCCTCCGGGTCGAACACTGAAGCTTTCTTT